The clone carrying this TCR beta chain was seen only a few times. The antigen remains unidentified. The sample belongs to a study of beta chain features in type 1 diabetes. Background on the study: Examined across all samples were around 110 million sorted cells.

Study-wide points: TCRB CDR3s were moderately but significantly shorter in Type 1 diabetes patients in all four CD4+ subsets. Reduced insertions and increased deletions marked VDJ junctions in type 1 diabetes patients. Equally in patients and controls, shorter templates might have been favored by PCR. The naive, central memory and Treg TCRB repertoires showed an apparent similarity that was greater among patients than among healthy donors.

Expressed TCRB transcripts were sequenced because the entire RNA isolate underwent reverse transcription. Sequenced by immunoSEQ multiplex PCR; TCRdb stores in-frame clones only, minus some. Of hundreds of thousands of clones listed, about an eighth are singletons. This sequence was found in a man aged 18 to 30 with type 1 diabetes. Sequencing was carried out using naive CD4+ T cells from blood.

CDR3 amino acids: CASSGNRDYNEQFF. The CDR3 bases are TGTGCCAGCAGCGGAAACAGGGATTACAATGAGCAGTTCTTC. V usage is TRBV9 and J usage is TRBJ2-1; D is perhaps TRBD1 (6 bases). Germline V CDR1 and CDR2: SGDLS, YYNGEE. V lost 3 bases and J lost 4, with 11 bases in between. This CDR3 has 14 amino acids.